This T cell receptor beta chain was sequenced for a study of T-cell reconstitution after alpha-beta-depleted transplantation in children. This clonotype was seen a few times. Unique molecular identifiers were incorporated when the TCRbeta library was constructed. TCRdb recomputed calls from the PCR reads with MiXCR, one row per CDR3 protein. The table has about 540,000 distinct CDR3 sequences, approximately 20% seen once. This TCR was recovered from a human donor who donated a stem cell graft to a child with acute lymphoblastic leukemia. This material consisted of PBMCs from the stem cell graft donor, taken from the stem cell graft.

CDR3 coding DNA: TGTGCCAGCAGTGGGCTGGGGCCCAACGAGCAGTACTTC. It translates to CASSGLGPNEQYF. The chain recombines TRBV6-1 with TRBJ2-7; tentatively, D is TRBD1 (5 bases). V was clipped by 4 bases and J by 5 bases, with 12 bases between them. The length of the CDR3 is 13 residues. Germline CDR1 is MNHNS and CDR2 is SASEGT.